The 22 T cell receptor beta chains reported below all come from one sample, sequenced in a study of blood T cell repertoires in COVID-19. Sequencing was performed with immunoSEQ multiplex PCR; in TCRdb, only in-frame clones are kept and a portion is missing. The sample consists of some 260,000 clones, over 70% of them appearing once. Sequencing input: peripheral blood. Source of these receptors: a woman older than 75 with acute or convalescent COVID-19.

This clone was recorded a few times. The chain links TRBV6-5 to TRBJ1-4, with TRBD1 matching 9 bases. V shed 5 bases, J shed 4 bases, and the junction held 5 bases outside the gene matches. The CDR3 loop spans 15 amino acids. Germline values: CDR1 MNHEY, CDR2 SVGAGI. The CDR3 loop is CASSRQGGSNEKLFF. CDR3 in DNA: TGTGCCAGCAGTAGACAGGGGGGGAGTAATGAAAAACTGTTTTTT.

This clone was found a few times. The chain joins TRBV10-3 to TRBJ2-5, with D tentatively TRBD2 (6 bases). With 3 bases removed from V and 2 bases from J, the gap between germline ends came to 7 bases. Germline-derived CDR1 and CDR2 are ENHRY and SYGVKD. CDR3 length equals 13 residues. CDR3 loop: CAISDGGQETQYF. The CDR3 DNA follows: TGTGCCATCAGTGATGGAGGGCAAGAGACCCAGTACTTC.

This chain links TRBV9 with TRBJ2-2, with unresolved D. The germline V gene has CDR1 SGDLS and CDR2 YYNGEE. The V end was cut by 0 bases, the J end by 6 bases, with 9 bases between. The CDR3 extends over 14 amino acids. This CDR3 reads CASSVDPPAGELFF. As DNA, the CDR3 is TGTGCCAGCAGCGTAGACCCTCCAGCCGGGGAGCTGTTTTTT.

CDR3 protein: CASSPGVLVQFF. The CDR3 region has the DNA TGTGCCAGCAGCCCAGGGGTGTTAGTGCAGTTCTTC. J is TRBJ2-1 and V is TRBV3-1 (or the pseudogene TRBV3-2); tentatively, D is TRBD1 (6 bases). V was clipped by 4 bases and J by 12 bases, with 13 bases between them. The CDR3 contains 12 residues. CDR1 is LGHDT, CDR2 YNNKEL, per germline (reference sequence).

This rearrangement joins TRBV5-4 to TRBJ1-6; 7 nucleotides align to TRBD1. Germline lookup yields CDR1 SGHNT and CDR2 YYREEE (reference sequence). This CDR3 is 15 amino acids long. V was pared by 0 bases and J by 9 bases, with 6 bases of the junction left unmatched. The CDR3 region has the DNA TGTGCCAGCAGCTTGGCTGAGGGGGCCTTTTCACCCCTCCACTTT. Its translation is CASSLAEGAFSPLHF.

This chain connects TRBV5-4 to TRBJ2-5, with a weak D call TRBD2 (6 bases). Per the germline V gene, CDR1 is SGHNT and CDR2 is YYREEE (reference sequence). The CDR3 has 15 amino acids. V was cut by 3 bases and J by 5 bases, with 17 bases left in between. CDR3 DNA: TGTGCCAGCAGCTGGGGGACTCTTGGTGGGGAGACCCAGTACTTC. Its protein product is CASSWGTLGGETQYF.

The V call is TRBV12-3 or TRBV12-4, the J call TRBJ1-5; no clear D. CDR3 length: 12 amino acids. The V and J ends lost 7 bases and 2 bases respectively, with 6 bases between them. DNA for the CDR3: TGTGCCAGCAAACCAGGCAATCAGCCCCAGCATTTT. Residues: CASKPGNQPQHF.

Here the CDR3 reads CATSRDLGQTGNTIYF. CDR3 coding DNA: TGTGCCACCAGCAGAGATTTAGGACAGACTGGAAACACCATATATTTT. The rearrangement uses TRBV15 and TRBJ1-3; the D gene is possibly TRBD1 (6 bases). CDR3 length: 16 residues. The V end was cut by 0 bases, the J end by 2 bases, with 11 bases between. The germline gives CDR1 LNHNV, CDR2 YYDKDF (reference sequence).

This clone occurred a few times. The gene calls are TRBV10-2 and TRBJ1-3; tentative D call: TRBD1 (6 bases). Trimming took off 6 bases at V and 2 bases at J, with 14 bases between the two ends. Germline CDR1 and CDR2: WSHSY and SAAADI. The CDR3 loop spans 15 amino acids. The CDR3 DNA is TGCGCCAGCAGAGTAGACAGGCCTACTGGAAACACCATATATTTT. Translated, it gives CASRVDRPTGNTIYF.

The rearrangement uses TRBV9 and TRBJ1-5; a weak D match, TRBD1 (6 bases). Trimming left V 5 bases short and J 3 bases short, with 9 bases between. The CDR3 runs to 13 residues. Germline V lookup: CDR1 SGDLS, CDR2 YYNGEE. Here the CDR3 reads CASSRDINQPQHF. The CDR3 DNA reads TGTGCCAGCAGTCGGGACATCAATCAGCCCCAGCATTTT.

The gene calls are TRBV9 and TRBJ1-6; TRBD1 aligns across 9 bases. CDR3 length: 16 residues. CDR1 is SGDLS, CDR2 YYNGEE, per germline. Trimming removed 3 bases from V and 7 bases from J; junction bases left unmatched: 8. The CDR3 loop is CASSARRDRDNSPLHF. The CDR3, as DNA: TGTGCCAGCAGCGCGCGGAGGGACAGGGACAATTCACCCCTCCACTTT.

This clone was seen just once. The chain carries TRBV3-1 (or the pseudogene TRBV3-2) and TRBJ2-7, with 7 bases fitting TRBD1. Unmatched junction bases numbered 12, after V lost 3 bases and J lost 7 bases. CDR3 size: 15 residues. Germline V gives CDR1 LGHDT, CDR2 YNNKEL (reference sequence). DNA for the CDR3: TGTGCCAGCAGCCAGGGGACAGCCGTTCTAAGGGAGCAGTACTTC. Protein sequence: CASSQGTAVLREQYF.

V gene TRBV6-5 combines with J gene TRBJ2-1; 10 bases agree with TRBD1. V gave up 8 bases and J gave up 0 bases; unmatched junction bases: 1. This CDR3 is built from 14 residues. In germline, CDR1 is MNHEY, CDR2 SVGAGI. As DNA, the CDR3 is TGTGCCAGCGGACAGGGGGACTCCTACAATGAGCAGTTCTTC. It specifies CASGQGDSYNEQFF.

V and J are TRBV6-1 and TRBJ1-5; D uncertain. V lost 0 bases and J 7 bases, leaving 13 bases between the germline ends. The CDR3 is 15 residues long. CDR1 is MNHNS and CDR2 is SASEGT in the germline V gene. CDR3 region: CASSEARGDFQPQHF. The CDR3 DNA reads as TGTGCCAGCAGTGAAGCGCGGGGTGATTTCCAGCCCCAGCATTTT.

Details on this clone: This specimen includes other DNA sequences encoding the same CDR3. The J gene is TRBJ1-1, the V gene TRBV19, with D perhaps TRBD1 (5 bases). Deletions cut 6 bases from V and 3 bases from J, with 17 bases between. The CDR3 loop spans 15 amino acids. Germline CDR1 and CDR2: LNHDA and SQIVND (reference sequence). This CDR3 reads CASSGRAGGDTEAFF. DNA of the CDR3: TGTGCCAGTAGCGGGAGGGCTGGGGGGGACACTGAAGCTTTCTTT.

In nucleotides, the CDR3 is TGTGCCAGCAGCTTAGACCCCCAGCGGGGGGGACAGTTCTTC. It specifies CASSLDPQRGGQFF. The chain recombines TRBV7-2 with TRBJ2-1, with 10 positions matching TRBD2. CDR1 and CDR2 (germline): SGHTA, FQGNSA. CDR3 size: 14 residues. The J segment lost 13 bases and the V segment lost 1 base, leaving 7 bases of the junction unmatched.

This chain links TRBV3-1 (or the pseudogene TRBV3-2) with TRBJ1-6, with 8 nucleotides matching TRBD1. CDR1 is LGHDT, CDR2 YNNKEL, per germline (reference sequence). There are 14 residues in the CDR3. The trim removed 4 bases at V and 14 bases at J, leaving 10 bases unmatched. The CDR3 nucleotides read TGTGCCAGCAGCCCCCGGGACAGGCCGACAACCCTCCACTTT. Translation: CASSPRDRPTTLHF.

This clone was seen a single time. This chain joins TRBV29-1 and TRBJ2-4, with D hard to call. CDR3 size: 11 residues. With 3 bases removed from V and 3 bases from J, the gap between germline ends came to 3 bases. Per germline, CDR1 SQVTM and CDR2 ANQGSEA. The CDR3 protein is CSVDSKNIQYF. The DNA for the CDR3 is TGCAGCGTTGACAGCAAAAACATTCAGTACTTC.

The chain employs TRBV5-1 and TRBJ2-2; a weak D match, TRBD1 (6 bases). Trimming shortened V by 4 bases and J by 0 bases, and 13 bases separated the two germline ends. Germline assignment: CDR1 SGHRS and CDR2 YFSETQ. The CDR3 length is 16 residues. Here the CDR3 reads CASSINRATNTGELFF. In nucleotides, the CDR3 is TGCGCCAGCAGCATAAACAGGGCAACGAACACCGGGGAGCTGTTTTTT.

The CDR3 sequence: CASSGSGGYQETQYF. The CDR3 DNA reads TGCGCCAGCAGCGGCAGCGGGGGGTACCAAGAGACCCAGTACTTC. The chain recombines TRBV5-1 with TRBJ2-5; 9 bases agree with TRBD2. J was trimmed by 0 bases and V by 4 bases; bases with no gene match: 4. Germline V gene data show CDR1 as SGHRS and CDR2 as YFSETQ. The CDR3 is 15 residues long.

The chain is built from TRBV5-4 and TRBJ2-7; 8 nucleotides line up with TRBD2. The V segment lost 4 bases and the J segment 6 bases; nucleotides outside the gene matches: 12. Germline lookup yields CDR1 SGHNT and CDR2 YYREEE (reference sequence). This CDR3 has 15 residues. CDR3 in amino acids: CASSTGQRESGEQYF. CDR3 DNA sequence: TGTGCCAGCAGCACCGGCCAGCGGGAGTCCGGCGAGCAGTACTTC.

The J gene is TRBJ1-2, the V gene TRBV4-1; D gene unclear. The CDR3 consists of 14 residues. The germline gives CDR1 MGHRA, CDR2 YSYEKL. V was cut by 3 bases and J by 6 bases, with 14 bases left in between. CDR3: CASSQINWRHGYTF. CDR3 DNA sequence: TGCGCCAGCAGCCAGATAAACTGGAGGCATGGCTACACCTTC.